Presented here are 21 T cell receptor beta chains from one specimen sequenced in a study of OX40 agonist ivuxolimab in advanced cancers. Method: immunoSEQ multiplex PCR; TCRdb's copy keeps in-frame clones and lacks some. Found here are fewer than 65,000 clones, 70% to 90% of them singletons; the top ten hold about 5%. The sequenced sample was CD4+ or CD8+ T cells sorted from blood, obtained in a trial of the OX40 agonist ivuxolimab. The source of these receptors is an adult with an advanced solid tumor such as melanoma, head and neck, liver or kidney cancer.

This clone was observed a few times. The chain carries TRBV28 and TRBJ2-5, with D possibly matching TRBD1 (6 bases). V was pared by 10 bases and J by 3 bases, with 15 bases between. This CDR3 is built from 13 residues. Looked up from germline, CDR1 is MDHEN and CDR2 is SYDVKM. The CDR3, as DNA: TGTGCCATCAACAGGGCCCCCAAAGAGACCCAGTACTTC. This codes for CAINRAPKETQYF.

The CDR3 spells CASSQERSHRTGYGYTF. CDR3 coding DNA: TGCGCCAGCAGCCAAGAACGGAGCCATAGGACAGGGTATGGCTACACCTTC. The chain couples TRBV4-3 to TRBJ1-2, with 8 bases that match TRBD1. Trimming cost V 0 bases and J 5 bases; bases outside gene matches: 11. CDR3 length: 17 residues. The germline gives CDR1 LGHNA, CDR2 YSLEER.

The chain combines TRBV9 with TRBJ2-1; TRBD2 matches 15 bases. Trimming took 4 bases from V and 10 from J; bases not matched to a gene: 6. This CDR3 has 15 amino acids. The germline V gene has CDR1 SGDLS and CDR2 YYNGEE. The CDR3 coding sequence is TGTGCCAGCAGCCCTGGGACTAGCGGGAGGAAAGAGCAGTTCTTC. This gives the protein CASSPGTSGRKEQFF. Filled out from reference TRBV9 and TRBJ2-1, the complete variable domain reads DSGVTQTPKHLITATGQRVTLRCSPRSGDLSVYWYQQSLDQGLQFLIQYYNGEERAKGNILERFSAQQFPDLHSELNLSSLELGDSALYFCASSPGTSGRKEQFFGPGTRLTVL.

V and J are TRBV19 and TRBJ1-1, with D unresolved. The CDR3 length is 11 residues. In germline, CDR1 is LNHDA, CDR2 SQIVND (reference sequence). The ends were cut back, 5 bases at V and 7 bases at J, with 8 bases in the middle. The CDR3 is CASSSRLEAFF. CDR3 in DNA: TGTGCCAGTAGTTCCCGGCTTGAAGCTTTCTTT. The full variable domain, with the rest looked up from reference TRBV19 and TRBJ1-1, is DGGITQSPKYLFRKEGQNVTLSCEQNLNHDAMYWYRQDPGQGLRLIYYSQIVNDFQKGDIAEGYSVSREKKESFPLTVTSAQKNPTAFYLCASSSRLEAFFGQGTRLTVV.

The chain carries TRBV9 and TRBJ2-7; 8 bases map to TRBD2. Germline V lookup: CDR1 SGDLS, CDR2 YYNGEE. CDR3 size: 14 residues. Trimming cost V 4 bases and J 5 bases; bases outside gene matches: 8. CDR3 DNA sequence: TGTGCCAGCAGCCTAAGCGGGAGAGTCCACGAGCAGTACTTC. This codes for CASSLSGRVHEQYF.

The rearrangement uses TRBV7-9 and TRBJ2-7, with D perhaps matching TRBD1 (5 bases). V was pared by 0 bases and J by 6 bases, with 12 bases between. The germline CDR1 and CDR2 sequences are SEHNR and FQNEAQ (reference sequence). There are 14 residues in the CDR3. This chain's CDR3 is CASSLAGRVGEQYF. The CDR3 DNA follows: TGTGCCAGCAGCTTAGCCGGCAGGGTGGGCGAGCAGTACTTC.

CDR3 amino acids: CASSYSGGTTNNEQFF. CDR3 in DNA: TGTGCCAGCAGTTACAGTGGGGGGACTACTAACAATGAGCAGTTCTTC. V usage is TRBV6-5 and J usage is TRBJ2-1; 7 bases map to TRBD2. The V segment lost 2 bases and the J segment 5 bases; nucleotides outside the gene matches: 9. This CDR3 spans 16 amino acids. Germline V gene data show CDR1 as MNHEY and CDR2 as SVGAGI.

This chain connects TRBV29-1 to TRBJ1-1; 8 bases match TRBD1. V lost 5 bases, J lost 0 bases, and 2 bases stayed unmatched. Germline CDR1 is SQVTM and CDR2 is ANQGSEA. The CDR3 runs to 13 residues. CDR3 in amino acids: CSVQGAMNTEAFF. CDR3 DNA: TGCAGCGTTCAGGGGGCAATGAACACTGAAGCTTTCTTT.

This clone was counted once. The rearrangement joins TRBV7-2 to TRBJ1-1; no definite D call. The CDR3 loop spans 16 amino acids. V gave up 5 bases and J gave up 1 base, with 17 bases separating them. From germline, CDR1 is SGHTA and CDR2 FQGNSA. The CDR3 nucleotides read TGTGCCAGCAGCCCCCCGGGATTTCTCTCGAACACTGAAGCTTTCTTT. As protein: CASSPPGFLSNTEAFF.

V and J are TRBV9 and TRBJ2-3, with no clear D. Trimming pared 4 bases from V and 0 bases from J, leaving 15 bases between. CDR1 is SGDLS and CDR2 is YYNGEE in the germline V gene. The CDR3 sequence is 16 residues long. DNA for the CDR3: TGTGCCAGCAGCCCCGAGGTATTGTCTAGCACAGATACGCAGTATTTT. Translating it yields CASSPEVLSSTDTQYF.

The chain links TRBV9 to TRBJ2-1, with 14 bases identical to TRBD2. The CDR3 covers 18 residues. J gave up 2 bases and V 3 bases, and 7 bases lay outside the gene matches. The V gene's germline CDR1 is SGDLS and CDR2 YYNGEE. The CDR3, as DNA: TGTGCCAGCAGCGACGGACTAGCGGGAGGTTCCCCCTACAATGAGCAGTTCTTC. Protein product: CASSDGLAGGSPYNEQFF.

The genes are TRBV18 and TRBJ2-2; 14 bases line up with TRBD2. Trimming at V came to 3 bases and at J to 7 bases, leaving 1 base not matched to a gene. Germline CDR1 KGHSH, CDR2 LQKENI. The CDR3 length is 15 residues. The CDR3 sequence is CASSPGLAGVGELFF. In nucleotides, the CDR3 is TGTGCCAGCTCACCGGGACTAGCGGGAGTCGGGGAGCTGTTTTTT.

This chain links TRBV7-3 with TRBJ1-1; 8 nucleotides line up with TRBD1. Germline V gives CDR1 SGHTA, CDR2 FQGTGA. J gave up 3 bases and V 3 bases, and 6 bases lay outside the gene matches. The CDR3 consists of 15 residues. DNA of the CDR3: TGTGCCAGCAGCTTCGGTCAGGGGGCAGACACTGAAGCTTTCTTT. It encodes CASSFGQGADTEAFF. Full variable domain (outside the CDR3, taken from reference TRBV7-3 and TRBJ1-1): GAGVSQTPSNKVTEKGKYVELRCDPISGHTALYWYRQSLGQGPEFLIYFQGTGAADDSGLPNDRFFAVRPEGSVSTLKIQRTERGDSAVYLCASSFGQGADTEAFFGQGTRLTVV.

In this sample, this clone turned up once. CDR3 loop: CSVETGGGTYEQYF. The CDR3 DNA follows: TGCAGCGTTGAAACAGGGGGAGGTACCTACGAGCAGTACTTC. The rearrangement links TRBV29-1 to TRBJ2-7; the match to TRBD1 covers 8 bases. CDR3 length equals 14 residues. Germline trimming cut 2 bases from V and 2 bases from J; bases unmatched to any gene: 5. CDR1 is SQVTM, CDR2 ANQGSEA, per germline.

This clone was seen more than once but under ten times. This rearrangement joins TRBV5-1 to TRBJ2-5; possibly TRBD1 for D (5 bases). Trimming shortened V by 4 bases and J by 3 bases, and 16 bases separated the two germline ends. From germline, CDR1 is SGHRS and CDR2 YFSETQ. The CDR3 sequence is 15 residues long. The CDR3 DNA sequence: TGCGCCAGCAGCACCCTCACAGGAGTCGAAGAGACCCAGTACTTC. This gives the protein CASSTLTGVEETQYF.

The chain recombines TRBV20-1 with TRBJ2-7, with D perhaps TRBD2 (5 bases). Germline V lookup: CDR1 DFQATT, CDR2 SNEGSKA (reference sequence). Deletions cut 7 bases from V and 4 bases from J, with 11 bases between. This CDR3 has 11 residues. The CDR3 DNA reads TGCAGTGTAAAGGGAGATTACGAGCAGTACTTC. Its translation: CSVKGDYEQYF.

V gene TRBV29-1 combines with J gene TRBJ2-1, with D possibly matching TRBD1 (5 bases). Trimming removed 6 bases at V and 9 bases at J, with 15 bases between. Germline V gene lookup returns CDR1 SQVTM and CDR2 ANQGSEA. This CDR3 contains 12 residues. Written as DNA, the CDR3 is TGCAGCGTACTCACAGGTCCTGCTGAGCAGTTCTTC. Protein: CSVLTGPAEQFF.

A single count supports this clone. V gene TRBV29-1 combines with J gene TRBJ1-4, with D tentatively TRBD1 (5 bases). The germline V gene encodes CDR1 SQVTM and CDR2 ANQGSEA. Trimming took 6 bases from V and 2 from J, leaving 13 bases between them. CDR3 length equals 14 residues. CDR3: CSVRGGITNEKLFF. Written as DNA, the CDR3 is TGCAGCGTAAGGGGAGGGATCACTAATGAAAAACTGTTTTTT. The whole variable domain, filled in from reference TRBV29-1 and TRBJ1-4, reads SAVISQKPSRDICQRGTSLTIQCQVDSQVTMMFWYRQQPGQSLTLIATANQGSEATYESGFVIDKFPISRPNLTFSTLTVSNMSPEDSSIYLCSVRGGITNEKLFFGSGTQLSVL.

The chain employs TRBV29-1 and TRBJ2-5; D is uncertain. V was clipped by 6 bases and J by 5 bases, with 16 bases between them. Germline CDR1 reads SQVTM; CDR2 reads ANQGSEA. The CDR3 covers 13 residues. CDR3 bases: TGCAGCGTGACCCCTGGCTCCGGGGAGACCCAGTACTTC. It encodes CSVTPGSGETQYF.

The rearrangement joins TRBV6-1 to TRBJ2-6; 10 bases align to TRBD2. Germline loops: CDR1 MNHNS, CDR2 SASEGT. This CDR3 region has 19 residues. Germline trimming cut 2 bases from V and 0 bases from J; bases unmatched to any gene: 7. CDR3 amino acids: CASSETSLAGASGANVLTF. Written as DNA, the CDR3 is TGTGCCAGCAGTGAAACAAGTCTAGCGGGAGCCTCTGGGGCCAACGTCCTGACTTTC.

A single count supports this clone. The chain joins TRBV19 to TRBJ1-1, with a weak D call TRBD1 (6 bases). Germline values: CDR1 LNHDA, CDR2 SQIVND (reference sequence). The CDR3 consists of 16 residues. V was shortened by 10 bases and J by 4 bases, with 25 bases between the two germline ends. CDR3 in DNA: TGTGCCACTACGAATGGACCCGCGCGGGGGCTCACTGAAGCTTTCTTT. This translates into CATTNGPARGLTEAFF.